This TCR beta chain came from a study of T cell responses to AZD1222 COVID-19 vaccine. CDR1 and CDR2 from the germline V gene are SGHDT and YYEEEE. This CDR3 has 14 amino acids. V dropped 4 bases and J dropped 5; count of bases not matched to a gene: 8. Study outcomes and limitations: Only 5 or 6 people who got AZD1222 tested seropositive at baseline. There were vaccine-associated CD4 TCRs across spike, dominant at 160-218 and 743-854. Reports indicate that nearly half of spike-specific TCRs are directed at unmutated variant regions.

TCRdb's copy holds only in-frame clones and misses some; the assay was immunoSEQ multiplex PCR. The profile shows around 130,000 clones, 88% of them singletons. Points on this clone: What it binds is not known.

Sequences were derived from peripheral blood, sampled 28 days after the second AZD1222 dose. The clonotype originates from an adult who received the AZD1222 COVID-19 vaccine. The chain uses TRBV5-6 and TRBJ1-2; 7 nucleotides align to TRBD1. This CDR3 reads CASSPGQRNYGYTF. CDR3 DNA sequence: TGTGCCAGCAGCCCGGGACAGAGAAATTATGGCTACACCTTC.